One and the same sample provided the 20 T cell receptor beta chains below, sequenced in a study of human T cells and chemical hapten exposure. TCRdb itself ran the RACE reads through MiXCR, one entry per CDR3 protein. The sample lists 280,000 or so distinct CDR3 sequences, approximately 7.5% occurring once. The time point denotes: pre-sensitization, week 0. This sample's treatment: therapeutic diphenylcyclopropenone sensitization with weekly scalp DPC. Material: whole blood, obtained in connection with sensitization to the hapten diphenylcyclopropenone (DPC). These receptors came from a man in his late teens or twenties with alopecia areata. Some clones in this sample may be carry-over from other donors' samples.

The V and J genes are TRBV29-1 and TRBJ2-4; D unclear. This CDR3 spans 11 amino acids. Germline V lookup: CDR1 SQVTM, CDR2 ANQGSEA. The ends were cut back, 0 bases at V and 7 bases at J, with 4 bases in the middle. The CDR3 DNA is TGCAGCGTTGAAGAAGACAACATTCAGTACTTC. Protein product: CSVEEDNIQYF.

J is TRBJ1-5 and V is TRBV7-9; D unresolved. The CDR3 loop spans 15 amino acids. V shed 5 bases and J shed 2 bases, with 13 bases lying between them. Germline assignment: CDR1 SEHNR and CDR2 FQNEAQ (reference sequence). The CDR3 sequence: CASSTTDGGNQPQHF. CDR3 DNA sequence: TGTGCCAGCAGCACAACGGACGGAGGCAATCAGCCCCAGCATTTT.

This clonotype was counted at least ten times. The J gene is TRBJ2-6, the V gene TRBV24-1; TRBD1 aligns across 9 bases. Germline V gene sequence: CDR1 KGHDR, CDR2 SFDVKD. Losses at the gene ends were 2 bases for V and 0 bases for J; bases not matched to a gene: 4. CDR3 length: 18 residues. The CDR3 coding sequence is TGTGCCACCAGTGATTACGGACAGGGGCGCTCTGGGGCCAACGTCCTGACTTTC. Its protein is CATSDYGQGRSGANVLTF.

The V and J genes are TRBV5-1 and TRBJ1-1, with 8 bases that match TRBD1. CDR1 and CDR2 from the germline V gene are SGHRS and YFSETQ. V gave up 5 bases and J gave up 3 bases; unmatched junction bases: 9. The CDR3 is 15 residues long. CDR3 protein: CASRTTGDLYTEAFF. In DNA, the CDR3 is TGCGCCAGCAGAACGACAGGGGACTTATACACTGAAGCTTTCTTT.

The rearrangement links TRBV12-3 or TRBV12-4 to TRBJ2-3, with D unresolved. The CDR3 loop spans 15 amino acids. V was clipped by 4 bases and J by 4 bases, with 15 bases between them. The CDR3 spells CASSSSVERADTQYF. The CDR3 DNA reads TGTGCCAGCAGTTCGTCTGTGGAACGTGCAGATACGCAGTATTTT.

In the case of this clonotype: This may be a read error: a much more frequent sequence differs by one nucleotide. The J gene is TRBJ2-1, the V gene TRBV10-3; 10 bases align to TRBD2. V lost 10 bases, J lost 7 bases, and 10 bases stayed unmatched. Germline-derived CDR1 and CDR2 are ENHRY and SYGVKD. The CDR3 consists of 14 residues. CDR3 in amino acids: CATRKAGGSNEQFF. The CDR3 DNA is TGTGCCACCCGAAAAGCGGGGGGGTCTAATGAGCAGTTCTTC.

This clonotype was detected only a few times. The CDR3 spells CSAKAARAAYEQYF. In DNA, the CDR3 is TGCAGTGCTAAAGCAGCTAGAGCGGCCTACGAGCAGTACTTC. The rearrangement links TRBV20-1 to TRBJ2-7, with D maybe TRBD2 (5 bases). CDR3 length: 14 amino acids. Germline CDR1 and CDR2: DFQATT and SNEGSKA (reference sequence). Trimming shortened V by 4 bases and J by 2 bases, and 15 bases separated the two germline ends.

V and J are TRBV7-2 and TRBJ1-1; no reliable D call. The CDR3 is made up of 15 amino acids. Per the germline V gene, CDR1 is SGHTA and CDR2 is FQGNSA. Trimming left V 1 base short and J 1 base short, with 10 bases between. CDR3 protein: CASSLVDGWNTEAFF. The CDR3 DNA reads TGTGCCAGCAGCTTAGTGGACGGATGGAACACTGAAGCTTTCTTT.

This chain joins TRBV12-5 and TRBJ2-3; perhaps TRBD1 as D (6 bases). The V end lost 7 bases, the J end lost 6 bases, and 20 bases lay between the germline ends. This CDR3 is 15 amino acids long. Germline V gives CDR1 LGHNT, CDR2 FRNRAP. DNA of the CDR3: TGTGCTAGTGAAGATCAGGGGTTATACGACGATACGCAGTATTTT. The encoded protein is CASEDQGLYDDTQYF.

The V call is TRBV27, the J call TRBJ1-1, with D possibly TRBD1 on 6 matching bases. In germline, CDR1 is MNHEY, CDR2 SMNVEV (reference sequence). The CDR3 has 14 amino acids. V was pared by 1 base and J by 9 bases, with 15 bases between. CDR3 in DNA: TGTGCCAGCAGTTTATTTGGGGGGCGGGTGAAAGCTTTCTTT. It encodes CASSLFGGRVKAFF.

This clonotype was seen a handful of times. J is TRBJ2-3 and V is TRBV4-3, with 10 bases aligning to TRBD2. The V gene end was trimmed by 0 bases and the J gene end by 2 bases; junction bases not matched to a gene: 8. The CDR3 is made up of 18 amino acids. Germline V gene sequence: CDR1 LGHNA, CDR2 YSLEER. CDR3 in DNA: TGCGCCAGCAGCCAAGATTTGGCTAGCGGGGGATTCACAGATACGCAGTATTTT. It is translated as CASSQDLASGGFTDTQYF.

This chain's CDR3 is CASQKRSGHTEAFF. CDR3 DNA sequence: TGTGCCAGCCAGAAACGGTCGGGGCACACTGAAGCTTTCTTT. V is TRBV7-9 and J is TRBJ1-1, with TRBD1 as a possible D gene (5 bases). The CDR3 totals 14 residues. The ends were cut back, 8 bases at V and 3 bases at J, with 16 bases in the middle. Germline CDR1 reads SEHNR; CDR2 reads FQNEAQ (reference sequence). The whole variable domain, remainder taken from reference TRBV7-9 and TRBJ1-1, is DTGVSQNPRHKITKRGQNVTFRCDPISEHNRLYWYRQTLGQGPEFLTYFQNEAQLEKSRLLSDRFSAERPKGSFSTLEIQRTEQGDSAMYLCASQKRSGHTEAFFGQGTRLTVV.

Ten or more counts support this clonotype. This chain joins TRBV9 and TRBJ2-1; TRBD1 or TRBD2 may be the D gene (5 bases each). V was cut by 1 base and J by 2 bases, with 10 bases left in between. The CDR3 consists of 15 residues. Germline CDR1 SGDLS, CDR2 YYNGEE. The CDR3 spells CASSVRRDPYNEQFF. CDR3 DNA sequence: TGTGCCAGCAGCGTAAGACGGGACCCCTACAATGAGCAGTTCTTC.

This clonotype occurred a few times. The CDR3 DNA sequence: TGCAAGACCCGGGACCGATCTAACTATGGCTACACCTTC. This codes for CKTRDRSNYGYTF. V usage is TRBV29-1 and J usage is TRBJ1-2; D is possibly TRBD1 (5 bases). The germline V gene encodes CDR1 SQVTM and CDR2 ANQGSEA. The CDR3 contains 13 residues.

This clonotype has a count of ten or more. The chain couples TRBV5-1 to TRBJ2-7; 8 nucleotides agree with TRBD1. With V trimmed by 3 bases and J by 4 bases, 6 bases remained unmatched. Germline V gene data show CDR1 as SGHRS and CDR2 as YFSETQ. CDR3 length: 14 residues. Written as DNA, the CDR3 is TGCGCCAGCAGCTCTGACAGGGGTTTGTACGAGCAGTACTTC. It is translated as CASSSDRGLYEQYF.

The sample holds a few counts of this clonotype. The chain employs TRBV28 and TRBJ2-7; no clear D. The V and J ends lost 4 bases and 4 bases respectively, with 5 bases between them. Germline-derived CDR1 and CDR2 are MDHEN and SYDVKM. The CDR3 loop spans 11 amino acids. Here the CDR3 DNA reads TGTGCCAGCAGTTCGGTTTACGAGCAGTACTTC. Its translation is CASSSVYEQYF.

The genes are TRBV5-4 and TRBJ2-7; D uncertain. CDR3 length equals 13 residues. The germline V gene has CDR1 SGHNT and CDR2 YYREEE (reference sequence). Trimming cost V 0 bases and J 6 bases, with 10 bases left between them. CDR3 DNA sequence: TGTGCCAGCAGCTTGGACGATGGTCGCGAGCAGTACGTC. It codes for CASSLDDGREQYV.

The J gene is TRBJ2-7, the V gene TRBV7-2; 9 nucleotides line up with TRBD2. The germline V gene has CDR1 SGHTA and CDR2 FQGNSA. CDR3 length equals 15 residues. With 3 bases clipped from V and 4 bases from J, the junction kept 7 bases outside the gene matches. The chain's CDR3 is CASSLGALAGYEQYF. The CDR3 DNA reads TGTGCCAGCAGCTTGGGGGCTCTAGCGGGGTACGAGCAGTACTTC.

V is TRBV14 and J is TRBJ2-3, with 14 positions matching TRBD2. J gave up 1 base and V 3 bases, and 12 bases lay outside the gene matches. The CDR3 covers 20 residues. The germline gives CDR1 SGHDN, CDR2 FVKESK. The chain's CDR3 is CASSHVTSGGALRGTDTQYF. CDR3 DNA sequence: TGTGCCAGCAGCCATGTGACTAGCGGGGGGGCCCTCCGCGGCACAGATACGCAGTATTTT.

This clonotype turned up a few times. The chain has TRBV27 and TRBJ2-7; a possible D gene is TRBD1 (5 bases). This CDR3 is built from 16 residues. Between the trimmed V and J ends, which lost 1 base and 7 bases, there was a span of 20 bases. The germline V gene encodes CDR1 MNHEY and CDR2 SMNVEV (reference sequence). The CDR3 region has the DNA TGTGCCAGCAGTTTATATCCCGGTCAGGGAAGGAGAGAGCAGTACTTC. Translation gives CASSLYPGQGRREQYF.